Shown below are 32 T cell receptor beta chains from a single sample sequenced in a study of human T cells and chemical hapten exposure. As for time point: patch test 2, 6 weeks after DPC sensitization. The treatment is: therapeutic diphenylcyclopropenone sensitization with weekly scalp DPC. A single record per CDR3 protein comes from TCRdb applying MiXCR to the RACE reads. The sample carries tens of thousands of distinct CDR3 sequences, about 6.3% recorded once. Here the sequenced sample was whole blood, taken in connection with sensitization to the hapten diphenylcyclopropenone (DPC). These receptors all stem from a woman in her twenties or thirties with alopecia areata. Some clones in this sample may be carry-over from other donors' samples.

CDR3 sequence (DNA): TGCAGTGCTAGATCGGGGACAGGGGCTCCCTCTGGCTACACCTTC. Its translation: CSARSGTGAPSGYTF. The chain uses TRBV20-1 and TRBJ1-2; 10 positions match TRBD1. Germline V gene sequence: CDR1 DFQATT, CDR2 SNEGSKA (reference sequence). The CDR3 loop spans 15 amino acids. V lost 2 bases, J lost 7 bases, and 10 bases stayed unmatched.

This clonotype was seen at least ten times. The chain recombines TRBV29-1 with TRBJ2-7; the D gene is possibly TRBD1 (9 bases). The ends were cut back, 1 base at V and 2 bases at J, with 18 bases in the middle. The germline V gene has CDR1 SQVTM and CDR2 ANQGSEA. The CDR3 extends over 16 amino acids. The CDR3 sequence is CSVEASGGTGTYEQYF. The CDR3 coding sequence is TGCAGCGTTGAAGCTTCGGGGGGGACAGGGACCTACGAGCAGTACTTC.

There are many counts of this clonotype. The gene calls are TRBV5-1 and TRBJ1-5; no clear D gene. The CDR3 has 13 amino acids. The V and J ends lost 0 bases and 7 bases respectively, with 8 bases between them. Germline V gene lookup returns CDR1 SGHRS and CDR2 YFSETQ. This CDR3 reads CASSLEVGQPQHF. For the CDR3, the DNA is TGCGCCAGCAGCTTGGAGGTGGGCCAGCCCCAGCATTTT. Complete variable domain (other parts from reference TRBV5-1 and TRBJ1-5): KAGVTQTPRYLIKTRGQQVTLSCSPISGHRSVSWYQQTPGQGLQFLFEYFSETQRNKGNFPGRFSGRQFSNSRSEMNVSTLELGDSALYLCASSLEVGQPQHFGDGTRLSIL.

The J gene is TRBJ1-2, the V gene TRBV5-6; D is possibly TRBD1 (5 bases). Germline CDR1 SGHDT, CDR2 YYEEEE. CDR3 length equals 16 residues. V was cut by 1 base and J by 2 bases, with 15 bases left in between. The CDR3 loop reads CASSLWGRRANYGYTF. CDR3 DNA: TGTGCCAGCAGCTTGTGGGGACGGCGTGCCAACTATGGCTACACCTTC. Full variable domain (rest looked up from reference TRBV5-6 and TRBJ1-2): DAGVTQSPTHLIKTRGQQVTLRCSPKSGHDTVSWYQQALGQGPQFIFQYYEEEERQRGNFPDRFSGHQFPNYSSELNVNALLLGDSALYLCASSLWGRRANYGYTFGSGTRLTVV.

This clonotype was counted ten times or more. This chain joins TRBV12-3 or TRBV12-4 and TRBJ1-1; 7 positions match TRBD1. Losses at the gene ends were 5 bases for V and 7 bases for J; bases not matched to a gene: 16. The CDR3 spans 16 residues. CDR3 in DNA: TGTGCCAGCAGTCGGATCCCCCCAGGGGGATTAGATGAAGCTTTCTTT. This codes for CASSRIPPGGLDEAFF.

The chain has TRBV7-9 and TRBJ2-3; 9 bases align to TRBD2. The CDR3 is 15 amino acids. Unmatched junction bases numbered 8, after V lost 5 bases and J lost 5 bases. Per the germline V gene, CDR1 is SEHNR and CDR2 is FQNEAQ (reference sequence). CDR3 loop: CASSLRTSVEDTQYF. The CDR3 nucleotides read TGTGCCAGCAGCCTTAGGACTAGCGTGGAAGATACGCAGTATTTT.

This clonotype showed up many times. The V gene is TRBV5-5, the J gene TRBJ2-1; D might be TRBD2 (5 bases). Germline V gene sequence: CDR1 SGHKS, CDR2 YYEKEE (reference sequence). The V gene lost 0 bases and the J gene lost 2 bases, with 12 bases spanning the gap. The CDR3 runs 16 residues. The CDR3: CASSLAGLPPYNEQFF. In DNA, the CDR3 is TGTGCCAGCAGCTTGGCTGGACTTCCCCCCTACAATGAGCAGTTCTTC. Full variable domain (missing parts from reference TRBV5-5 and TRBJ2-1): DAGVTQSPTHLIKTRGQQVTLRCSPISGHKSVSWYQQVLGQGPQFIFQYYEKEERGRGNFPDRFSARQFPNYSSELNVNALLLGDSALYLCASSLAGLPPYNEQFFGPGTRLTVL.

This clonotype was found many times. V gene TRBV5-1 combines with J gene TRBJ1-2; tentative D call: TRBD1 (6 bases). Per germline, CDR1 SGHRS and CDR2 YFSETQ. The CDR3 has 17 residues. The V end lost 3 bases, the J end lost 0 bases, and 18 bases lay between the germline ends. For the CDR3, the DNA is TGCGCCAGCAGCTGGGGGCCCCGTGGGATCGCTAACTATGGCTACACCTTC. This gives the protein CASSWGPRGIANYGYTF.

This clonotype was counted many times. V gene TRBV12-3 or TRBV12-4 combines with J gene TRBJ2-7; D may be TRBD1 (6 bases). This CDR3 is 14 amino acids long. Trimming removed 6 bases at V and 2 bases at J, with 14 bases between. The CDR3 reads CASRLDRSAYEQYF. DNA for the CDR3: TGTGCCAGCAGGCTGGACAGAAGCGCCTACGAGCAGTACTTC.

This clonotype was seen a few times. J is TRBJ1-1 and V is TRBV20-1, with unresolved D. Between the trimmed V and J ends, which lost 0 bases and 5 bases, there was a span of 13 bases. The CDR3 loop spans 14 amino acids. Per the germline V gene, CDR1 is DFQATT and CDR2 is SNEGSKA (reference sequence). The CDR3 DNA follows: TGCAGTGCTAGAGATCTCAGAGGCGGTACTGAAGCTTTCTTT. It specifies CSARDLRGGTEAFF.

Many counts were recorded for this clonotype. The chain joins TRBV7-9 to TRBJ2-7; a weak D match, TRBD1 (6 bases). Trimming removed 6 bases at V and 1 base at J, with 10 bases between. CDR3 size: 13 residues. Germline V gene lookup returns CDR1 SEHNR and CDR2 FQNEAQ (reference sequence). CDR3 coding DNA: TGTGCCAGCAGATACGACAGGTCCTACGAGCAGTACTTC. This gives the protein CASRYDRSYEQYF.

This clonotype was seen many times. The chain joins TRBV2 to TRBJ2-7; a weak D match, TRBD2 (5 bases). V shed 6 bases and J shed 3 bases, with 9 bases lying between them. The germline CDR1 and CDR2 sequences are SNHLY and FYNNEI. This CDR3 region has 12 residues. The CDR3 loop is CASRSGVYEQYF. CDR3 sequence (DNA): TGTGCCAGCAGGTCCGGGGTCTACGAGCAGTACTTC.

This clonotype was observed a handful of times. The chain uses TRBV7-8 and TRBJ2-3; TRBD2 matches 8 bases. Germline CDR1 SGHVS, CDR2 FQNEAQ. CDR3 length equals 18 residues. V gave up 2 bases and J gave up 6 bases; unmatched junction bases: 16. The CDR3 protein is CASSLFVGVRGDRDTQYF. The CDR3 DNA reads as TGTGCCAGCAGCTTATTTGTGGGGGTGCGGGGGGACCGGGATACGCAGTATTTT.

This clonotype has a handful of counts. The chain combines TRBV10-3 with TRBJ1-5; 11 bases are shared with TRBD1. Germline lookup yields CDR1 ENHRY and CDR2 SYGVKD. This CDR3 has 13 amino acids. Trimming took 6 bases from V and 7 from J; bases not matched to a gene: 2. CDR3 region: CAIRGQGGQPQHF. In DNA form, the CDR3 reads TGTGCCATCAGGGGACAGGGGGGGCAGCCCCAGCATTTT.

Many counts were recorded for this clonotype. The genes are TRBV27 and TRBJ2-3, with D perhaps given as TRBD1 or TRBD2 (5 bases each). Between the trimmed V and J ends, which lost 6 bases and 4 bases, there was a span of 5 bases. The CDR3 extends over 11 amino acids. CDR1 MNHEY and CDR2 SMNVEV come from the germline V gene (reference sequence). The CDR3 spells CASRGADTQYF. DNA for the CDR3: TGTGCCAGCAGGGGGGCAGATACGCAGTATTTT.

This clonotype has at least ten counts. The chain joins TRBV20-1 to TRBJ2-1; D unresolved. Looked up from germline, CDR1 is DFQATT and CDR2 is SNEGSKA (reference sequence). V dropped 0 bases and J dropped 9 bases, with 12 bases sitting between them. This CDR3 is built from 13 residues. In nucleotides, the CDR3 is TGCAGTGCTAGAGATCGCCCAGCCGGTGAGCAGTTCTTC. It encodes CSARDRPAGEQFF.

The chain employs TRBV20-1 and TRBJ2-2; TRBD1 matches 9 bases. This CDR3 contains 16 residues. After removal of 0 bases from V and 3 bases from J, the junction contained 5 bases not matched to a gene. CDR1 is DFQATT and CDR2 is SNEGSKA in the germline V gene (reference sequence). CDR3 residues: CSARDWGQGYTGELFF. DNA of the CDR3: TGCAGTGCTAGAGACTGGGGACAGGGTTACACCGGGGAGCTGTTTTTT.

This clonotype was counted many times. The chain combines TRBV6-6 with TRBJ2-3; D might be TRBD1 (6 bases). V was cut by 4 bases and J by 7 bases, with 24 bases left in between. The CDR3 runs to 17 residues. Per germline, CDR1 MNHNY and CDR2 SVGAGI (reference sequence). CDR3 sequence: CASSSGRATGISNTQYF. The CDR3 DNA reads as TGTGCCAGCAGTTCAGGCCGGGCAACAGGGATATCGAATACGCAGTATTTT.

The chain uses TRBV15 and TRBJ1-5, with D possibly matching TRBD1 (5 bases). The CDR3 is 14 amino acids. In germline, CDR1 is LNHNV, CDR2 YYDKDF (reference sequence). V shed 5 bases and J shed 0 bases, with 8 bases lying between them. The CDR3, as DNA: TGTGCCACCAGCCTGGGGGTTAGCAATCAGCCCCAGCATTTT. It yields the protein CATSLGVSNQPQHF.

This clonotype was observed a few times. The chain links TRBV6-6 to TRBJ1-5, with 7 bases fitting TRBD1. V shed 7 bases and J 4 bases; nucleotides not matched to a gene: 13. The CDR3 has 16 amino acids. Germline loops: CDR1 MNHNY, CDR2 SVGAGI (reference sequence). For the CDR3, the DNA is TGTGCCAGCAACTCCCCGTGGCAGGGGGAAAATCAGCCCCAGCATTTT. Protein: CASNSPWQGENQPQHF.

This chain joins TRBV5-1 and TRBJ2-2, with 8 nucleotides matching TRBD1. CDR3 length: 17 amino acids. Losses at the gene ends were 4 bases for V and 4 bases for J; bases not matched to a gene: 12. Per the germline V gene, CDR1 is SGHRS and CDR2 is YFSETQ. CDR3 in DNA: TGCGCCAGCAGCAGCGCTAATGGACAGGGATCCACCGGGGAGCTGTTTTTT. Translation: CASSSANGQGSTGELFF.

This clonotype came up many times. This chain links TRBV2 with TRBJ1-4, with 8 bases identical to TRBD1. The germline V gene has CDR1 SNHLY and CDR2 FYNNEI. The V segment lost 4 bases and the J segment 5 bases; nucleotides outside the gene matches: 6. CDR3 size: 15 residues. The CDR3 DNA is TGTGCCAGCAGTGTGGGACAGGCAATCAATGAAAAACTGTTTTTT. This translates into CASSVGQAINEKLFF.

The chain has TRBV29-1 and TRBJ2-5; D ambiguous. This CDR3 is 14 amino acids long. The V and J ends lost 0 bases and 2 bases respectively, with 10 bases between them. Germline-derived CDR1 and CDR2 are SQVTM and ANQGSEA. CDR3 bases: TGCAGCGTTGAAGATCTTATGGGGCAAGAGACCCAGTACTTC. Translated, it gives CSVEDLMGQETQYF.

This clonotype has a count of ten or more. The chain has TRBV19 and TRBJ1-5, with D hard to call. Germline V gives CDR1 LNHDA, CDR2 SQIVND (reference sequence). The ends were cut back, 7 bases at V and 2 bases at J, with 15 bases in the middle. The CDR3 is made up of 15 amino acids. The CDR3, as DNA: TGTGCCAGTAATCTCGGTGTTGTTGGCAATCAGCCCCAGCATTTT. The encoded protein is CASNLGVVGNQPQHF.

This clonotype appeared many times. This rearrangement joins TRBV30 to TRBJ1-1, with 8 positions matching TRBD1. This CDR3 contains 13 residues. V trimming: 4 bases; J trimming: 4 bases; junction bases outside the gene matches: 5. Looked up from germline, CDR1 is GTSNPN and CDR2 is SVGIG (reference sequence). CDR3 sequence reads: CAWKRTGSTEAFF. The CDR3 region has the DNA TGTGCCTGGAAGAGGACAGGGAGCACTGAAGCTTTCTTT.

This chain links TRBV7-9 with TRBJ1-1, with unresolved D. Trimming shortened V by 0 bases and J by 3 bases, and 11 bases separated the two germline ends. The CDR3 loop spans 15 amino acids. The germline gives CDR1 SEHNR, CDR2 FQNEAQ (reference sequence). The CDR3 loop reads CASSLAAVRDTEAFF. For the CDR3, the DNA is TGTGCCAGCAGCTTAGCAGCAGTTAGGGACACTGAAGCTTTCTTT.

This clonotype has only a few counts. The CDR3 DNA follows: TGTGCCAGCAGGGAGGGGGCTGATTCACCCCTCCACTTT. This codes for CASREGADSPLHF. The chain recombines TRBV2 with TRBJ1-6; TRBD1 matches 7 bases. Germline assignment: CDR1 SNHLY and CDR2 FYNNEI. This CDR3 contains 13 residues. The junction had 4 bases not matched to a gene; V was cut back by 6 bases and J by 8 bases.

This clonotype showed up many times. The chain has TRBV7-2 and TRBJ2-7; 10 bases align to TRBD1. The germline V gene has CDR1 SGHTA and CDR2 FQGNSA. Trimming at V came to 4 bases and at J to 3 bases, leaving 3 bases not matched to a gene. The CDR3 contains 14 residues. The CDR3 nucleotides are TGTGCCAGCAGCTCGACAGGGGGCCTCTACGAGCAGTACTTC. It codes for CASSSTGGLYEQYF.

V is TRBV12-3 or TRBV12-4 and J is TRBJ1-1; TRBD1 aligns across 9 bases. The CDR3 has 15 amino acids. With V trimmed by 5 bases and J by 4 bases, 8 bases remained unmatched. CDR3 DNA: TGTGCCAGCAGTACCGCGACAGGGGGAATCACTGAAGCTTTCTTT. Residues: CASSTATGGITEAFF.

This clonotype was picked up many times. The CDR3 loop is CARQGNSNQPQHF. In DNA form, the CDR3 reads TGTGCCAGGCAGGGGAACAGCAATCAGCCCCAGCATTTT. The J gene is TRBJ1-5, the V gene TRBV21-1; the table names TRBD1, a call not compared with the DNA. TRBV21-1 is a recognized pseudogene. This CDR3 contains 13 residues.

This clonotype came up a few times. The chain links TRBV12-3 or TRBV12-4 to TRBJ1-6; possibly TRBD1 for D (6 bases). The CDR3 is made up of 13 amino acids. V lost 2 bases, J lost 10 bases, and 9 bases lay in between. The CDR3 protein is CASSLRGWSPLHF. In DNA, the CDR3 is TGTGCCAGCAGTTTAAGGGGGTGGTCACCCCTCCACTTT.

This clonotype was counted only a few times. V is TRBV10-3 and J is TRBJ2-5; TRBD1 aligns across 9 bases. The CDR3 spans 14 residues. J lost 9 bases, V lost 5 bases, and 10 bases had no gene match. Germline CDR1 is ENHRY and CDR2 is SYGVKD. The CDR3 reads CAISSGQGLGAQYF. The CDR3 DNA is TGTGCCATCAGTTCCGGACAGGGGCTGGGAGCCCAGTACTTC.